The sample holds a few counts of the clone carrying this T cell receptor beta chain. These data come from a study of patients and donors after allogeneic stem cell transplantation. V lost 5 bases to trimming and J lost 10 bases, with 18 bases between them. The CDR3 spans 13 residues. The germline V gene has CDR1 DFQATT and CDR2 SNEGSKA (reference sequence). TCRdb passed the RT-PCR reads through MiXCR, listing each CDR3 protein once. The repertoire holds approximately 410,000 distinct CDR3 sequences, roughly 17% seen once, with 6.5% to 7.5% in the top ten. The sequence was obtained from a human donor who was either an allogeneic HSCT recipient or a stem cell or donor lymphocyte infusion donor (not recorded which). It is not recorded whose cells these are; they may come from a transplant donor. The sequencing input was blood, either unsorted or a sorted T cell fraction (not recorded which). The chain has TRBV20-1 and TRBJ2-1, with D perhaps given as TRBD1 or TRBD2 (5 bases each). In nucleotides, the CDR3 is TGCAGTGCTGGGGGACCTGAAGGATGGGAGCAGTTCTTC. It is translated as CSAGGPEGWEQFF.